Listed below are T cell receptor beta chains from one sample, sequenced in a study of response to subunit inactivated influenza vaccine. TCRdb independently ran MiXCR on the RT-PCR reads; one entry per CDR3 protein. The table has 500,000 to 650,000 distinct CDR3 sequences, 6.5% to 8% seen once; the top ten hold roughly 13%. The sample here was PBMCs from blood, taken less than 30 months after vaccination. Source of these receptors: a man aged 45-69 years who received an inactivated influenza vaccine. Both conserved end residues are part of each CDR3. D genes are given only for firm matches. Not all rows give a size; the values are once, few, many and, for expanded clones, a class.

V: TRBV27
size: few
D: TRBD1
J: TRBJ1-5
DNA: TGTGCCAGCAGTTCCTTGGACAGGGGGCACGGGAGCAATCAGCCCCAGCATTTT
CDR3: CASSSLDRGHGSNQPQHF

V: TRBV12-3/TRBV12-4
size: many
D: TRBD2
J: TRBJ2-7
DNA: TGTGCCAGCAGTTTTGACGCGCCGGGACTAGCGGTCCACGAGCAGTACTTC
CDR3: CASSFDAPGLAVHEQYF

V: TRBV7-9
size: many
D: -
J: TRBJ2-5
DNA: TGTGCCAGCAGCTTAACGGGGGCCGGTGTACAAGAGACCCAGTACTTC
CDR3: CASSLTGAGVQETQYF

V: TRBV10-2
size: -
D: -
J: TRBJ1-2
DNA: TGCGCCAGCAGTCCCGGGCCGAGATTTAACTATGGCTACACCTTC
CDR3: CASSPGPRFNYGYTF

V: TRBV28
size: -
D: TRBD1
J: TRBJ2-2
DNA: TGTGCCAGCAGTTTAACAGGGGGCTCTAACACCGGGGAGCTGTTTTTT
CDR3: CASSLTGGSNTGELFF

V: TRBV7-9
size: few
D: TRBD1
J: TRBJ2-2
DNA: TGTGCCAGCGGGGACAGATCGAACACCGGGGAGCTGTTTTTT
CDR3: CASGDRSNTGELFF

V: TRBV7-9
size: many
D: -
J: TRBJ1-5
DNA: TGTGCCAGCAGCTTAAATGAACAGCCCCAGCATTTT
CDR3: CASSLNEQPQHF

V: TRBV5-1
size: many
D: -
J: TRBJ2-5
DNA: TGCGCCAGCAGCTTGGCCACCGGTATCCAAGAGACCCAGTACTTC
CDR3: CASSLATGIQETQYF

V: TRBV6-5
size: -
D: -
J: TRBJ2-5
DNA: TGTGCCAGCAGTTCCGGGACCACTGAAGAGACCCAGTACTTC
CDR3: CASSSGTTEETQYF

V: TRBV6-2/TRBV6-3
size: many
D: TRBD2
J: TRBJ2-5
DNA: TGTGCCAGCAGTTACTCGATGCGGGGGGCGGAGCAAGAGACCCAGTACTTC
CDR3: CASSYSMRGAEQETQYF

V: TRBV10-3
size: many
D: -
J: TRBJ1-1
DNA: TGTGCCATCAGGGGGACGGGGAACACTGAAGCTTTCTTT
CDR3: CAIRGTGNTEAFF

V: TRBV20-1
size: -
D: TRBD1
J: TRBJ1-5
DNA: TGCAGTGCGCCCGGGACAGGGGGCAATGGAGGTCAGCCCCAGCATTTT
CDR3: CSAPGTGGNGGQPQHF

V: TRBV7-9
size: few
D: -
J: TRBJ1-2
DNA: TGTGCCAGCAGCACGATCCAGGGAAAGGGCTACACCTTC
CDR3: CASSTIQGKGYTF

V: TRBV10-3
size: few
D: -
J: TRBJ2-2
DNA: TGTGCCATCAGTCCCCCTGGGGGGGGGCAAAACACCGGGGAGCTGTTTTTT
CDR3: CAISPPGGGQNTGELFF

V: TRBV7-9
size: -
D: -
J: TRBJ2-7
DNA: TGTGCCAGCAGCTCACAGGGAACAAGCGAGCAGTACTTC
CDR3: CASSSQGTSEQYF

V: TRBV24-1
size: few
D: -
J: TRBJ2-2
DNA: TGTGCCACCAGACAGGGAGGTTGGACCGGGGAGCTGTTTTTT
CDR3: CATRQGGWTGELFF

V: TRBV7-9
size: many
D: -
J: TRBJ1-1
DNA: TGTGCCAGCAGCCCGAGGACTCTATACACTGAAGCTTTCTTT
CDR3: CASSPRTLYTEAFF

V: TRBV9
size: many
D: -
J: TRBJ2-1
DNA: TGTGCCAGCAGCGACGACGGGAGCTCCTACAATGAGCAGTTCTTC
CDR3: CASSDDGSSYNEQFF

V: TRBV11-2
size: few
D: TRBD2
J: TRBJ2-1
DNA: TGTGCCAGCAGACCCGCTAGCGGGAACTACAATGAGCAGTTCTTC
CDR3: CASRPASGNYNEQFF

V: TRBV29-1
size: -
D: -
J: TRBJ1-1
DNA: TGCAGCTGTGCGCCGGGCCAGCGTGTGAACACTGAAGCTTTCTTT
CDR3: CSCAPGQRVNTEAFF

V: TRBV12-3/TRBV12-4
size: many
D: -
J: TRBJ2-7
DNA: TGTGCCAGCAGTTTAGAGTTAGCCCTCGAGCAGTACTTC
CDR3: CASSLELALEQYF

V: TRBV5-1
size: few
D: TRBD1
J: TRBJ2-1
DNA: TGCGCCAGCAGTAAGACGGGGACAGGGGTGCAGTTCTTC
CDR3: CASSKTGTGVQFF

V: TRBV6-5
size: -
D: -
J: TRBJ2-7
DNA: TGTGCCAGCAATTCGGGACATCCCTACGAGCAGTACTTC
CDR3: CASNSGHPYEQYF

V: TRBV29-1
size: few
D: -
J: TRBJ2-1
DNA: TGCAGTACCGCCAGCTACAATGAGCAGTTCTTC
CDR3: CSTASYNEQFF

V: TRBV7-8
size: -
D: TRBD1
J: TRBJ2-2
DNA: TGTGCCAGCAGATTAAGGATGCAGGGGGCTACGAACACCGGGGAGCTGTTTTTT
CDR3: CASRLRMQGATNTGELFF

V: TRBV20-1
size: -
D: TRBD2
J: TRBJ2-1
DNA: TGCTGTGCTAGAGGAAACGGGAGGGCCTATTACAATGAGCAGTTCTTC
CDR3: CCARGNGRAYYNEQFF

V: TRBV5-4
size: -
D: -
J: TRBJ1-2
DNA: TGTGCCAGCAGAGAGGGGAACCTCGGCTACACCTTC
CDR3: CASREGNLGYTF

V: TRBV20-1
size: -
D: -
J: TRBJ1-6
DNA: TGCAGTGCTAGAGTCTCCGGGACATATAATTCACCCCTCCACTTT
CDR3: CSARVSGTYNSPLHF

V: TRBV10-3
size: -
D: -
J: TRBJ1-2
DNA: TGTGCCAGCCAAGGGGGGGGCTATGGCTACACCTTC
CDR3: CASQGGGYGYTF

V: TRBV6-2/TRBV6-3
size: few
D: TRBD1
J: TRBJ2-7
DNA: TGTGCCAGCGGCCGGACAGGGGAATACGAGCAGTACTTC
CDR3: CASGRTGEYEQYF

V: TRBV15
size: few
D: -
J: TRBJ2-5
DNA: TGTGCCACCAGCAGAGGACCGGGACACCGGGCATCAGAGACCCAGTACTTC
CDR3: CATSRGPGHRASETQYF

V: TRBV5-1
size: few
D: TRBD1
J: TRBJ2-7
DNA: TGCGCCAGCAGCTTGGGACAGGGGGAGATCGAGCAGTACTTC
CDR3: CASSLGQGEIEQYF

V: TRBV3-1
size: many
D: -
J: TRBJ2-2
DNA: TGTGCCAGCAGCCGTGGCACCGGGGAGCTGTTTTTT
CDR3: CASSRGTGELFF

V: TRBV20-1
size: few
D: -
J: TRBJ1-6
DNA: TGCAGTGCTACGTTCTCAGACCCAATAAATTCACCCCTCCACTTT
CDR3: CSATFSDPINSPLHF

V: TRBV20-1
size: few
D: -
J: TRBJ2-1
DNA: TGCAGTGCTAGATCTCAATTCGGGCGGGGTAAAGTGGAGGGTGAGCAGTTCTTC
CDR3: CSARSQFGRGKVEGEQFF

V: TRBV3-1
size: few
D: -
J: TRBJ2-5
DNA: TGTGCCAGCAGCTACAAGCAAGAGACCCAGTACTTC
CDR3: CASSYKQETQYF